What follows are 24 T cell receptor beta chains derived from one specimen sequenced in a study of blood T cell repertoires in COVID-19. Sequencing used immunoSEQ multiplex PCR; TCRdb keeps in-frame clones, though not all of them. Of a few hundred thousand clones in the sample, 87% were seen once. The source material was PBMCs or T cells enriched from blood (not recorded which). The receptor set was obtained from a woman aged 18-30 years who had recovered from COVID-19.

The gene calls are TRBV18 and TRBJ1-5; D ambiguous. This CDR3 region has 17 residues. The germline V and J ends were trimmed by 3 bases and 0 bases, with 15 bases remaining between them. CDR1 is KGHSH, CDR2 LQKENI, per germline. The CDR3 reads CASSPTPMTGSNQPQHF. CDR3 nucleotides: TGTGCCAGCTCACCCACCCCCATGACGGGTAGCAATCAGCCCCAGCATTTT.

The genes are TRBV29-1 and TRBJ1-2; tentatively, D is TRBD1 (5 bases). V gave up 8 bases and J gave up 8 bases, with 12 bases separating them. Germline V gene data show CDR1 as SQVTM and CDR2 as ANQGSEA. The CDR3 contains 10 residues. The CDR3 region has the DNA TGCAGCCGGGGGATCGGGGGCTACACCTTC. This codes for CSRGIGGYTF.

The chain has TRBV4-3 and TRBJ2-3; D is ambiguous. The germline V gene encodes CDR1 LGHNA and CDR2 YSLEER. Trimming removed 4 bases from V and 0 bases from J, with 14 bases in between. The CDR3 covers 16 residues. CDR3 protein: CASSPNFPSSTDTQYF. The CDR3 region has the DNA TGCGCCAGCAGCCCAAACTTTCCATCGAGCACAGATACGCAGTATTTT.

This chain connects TRBV4-3 to TRBJ1-1; D might be TRBD1 (6 bases). The CDR3 is 16 residues long. Looked up from germline, CDR1 is LGHNA and CDR2 is YSLEER. V dropped 0 bases and J dropped 1 base, with 12 bases sitting between them. The CDR3 sequence is CASSQDPTGENTEAFF. In DNA form, the CDR3 reads TGCGCCAGCAGCCAAGATCCGACAGGAGAGAACACTGAAGCTTTCTTT.

This clone was detected only a few times. The chain has TRBV18 and TRBJ2-7; 8 bases fit TRBD1. CDR1 is KGHSH and CDR2 is LQKENI in the germline V gene. V shed 4 bases, J shed 0 bases, and the junction held 8 bases outside the gene matches. CDR3 size: 16 residues. CDR3 region: CASSLAGTGSSYEQYF. The DNA of the CDR3 is TGTGCCAGCTCACTCGCGGGGACAGGAAGCTCCTACGAGCAGTACTTC.

This chain connects TRBV6-4 to TRBJ2-1; 16 nucleotides agree with TRBD2. The germline V gene encodes CDR1 MRHNA and CDR2 SNTAGT. The CDR3 has 20 residues. Losses at the gene ends were 6 bases for V and 2 bases for J; bases not matched to a gene: 13. The CDR3: CASSARPGTSGRVAYNEQFF. Here the CDR3 DNA reads TGTGCCAGCAGCGCCCGCCCCGGGACTAGCGGGAGGGTCGCCTACAATGAGCAGTTCTTC.

The chain joins TRBV10-3 to TRBJ2-7; possible D gene TRBD2, 6 bases. CDR3 length: 14 amino acids. Trimming removed 6 bases from V and 2 bases from J, with 14 bases in between. Germline lookup yields CDR1 ENHRY and CDR2 SYGVKD. The chain's CDR3 is CAISSSSGTYEQYF. CDR3 bases: TGTGCCATCAGCTCTAGTAGCGGTACCTACGAGCAGTACTTC.

This clone turned up a few times. The V gene is TRBV2, the J gene TRBJ1-4; 7 nucleotides line up with TRBD1. CDR3 length: 14 amino acids. The J segment lost 8 bases and the V segment lost 8 bases, leaving 11 bases of the junction unmatched. Germline V gene lookup returns CDR1 SNHLY and CDR2 FYNNEI. The CDR3 bases are TGTGCCAGCCAGGGGGACAGAGTAAGGGAAAAACTGTTTTTT. Its translation: CASQGDRVREKLFF.

The V gene is TRBV6-5, the J gene TRBJ1-5, with D perhaps matching TRBD1 (6 bases). CDR3 length equals 13 residues. Germline CDR1 and CDR2: MNHEY and SVGAGI. Trimming cost V 6 bases and J 5 bases, with 11 bases left between them. In DNA form, the CDR3 reads TGTGCCAGCAGAGCATCAGGGGATCAGCCCCAGCATTTT. As protein: CASRASGDQPQHF.

The chain is built from TRBV29-1 and TRBJ2-1, with TRBD2 identical over 13 bases. The germline CDR1 and CDR2 sequences are SQVTM and ANQGSEA. V lost 7 bases to trimming and J lost 14 bases; unmatched junction nucleotides: 11. The CDR3 has 13 amino acids. CDR3 sequence: CSAPGLAGMSEFF. CDR3 DNA sequence: TGCAGCGCTCCGGGACTAGCGGGGATGAGCGAGTTCTTC.

This rearrangement joins TRBV28 to TRBJ2-5, with D tentatively TRBD2 (5 bases). Germline V gene sequence: CDR1 MDHEN, CDR2 SYDVKM. CDR3 size: 14 residues. Trimming left V 5 bases short and J 7 bases short, with 17 bases between. The CDR3: CASSPGGGSGTQYF. The DNA of the CDR3 is TGTGCCAGCAGTCCAGGCGGCGGGTCCGGGACCCAGTACTTC.

This chain joins TRBV7-9 and TRBJ2-1; 11 bases line up with TRBD1. Trimming cost V 5 bases and J 3 bases; bases outside gene matches: 6. CDR3 size: 16 residues. Germline CDR1 is SEHNR and CDR2 is FQNEAQ (reference sequence). The CDR3 reads CASSGGQGAIYNEQFF. CDR3 DNA sequence: TGTGCCAGCAGCGGAGGACAGGGGGCTATCTACAATGAGCAGTTCTTC.

This clone was recorded a few times. This chain connects TRBV5-5 to TRBJ2-2; 8 bases fit TRBD2. The CDR3 extends over 18 amino acids. The germline gives CDR1 SGHKS, CDR2 YYEKEE (reference sequence). Trimming at V came to 2 bases and at J to 7 bases, leaving 16 bases not matched to a gene. The CDR3 protein is CASSFRLAGHPDGGELFF. For the CDR3, the DNA is TGTGCCAGCAGCTTTCGGCTAGCGGGTCACCCGGATGGCGGGGAGCTGTTTTTT.

This chain joins TRBV5-1 and TRBJ1-2, with 10 positions matching TRBD1. The germline V gene has CDR1 SGHRS and CDR2 YFSETQ. The CDR3 sequence is 15 residues long. V lost 0 bases to trimming and J lost 8 bases; unmatched junction nucleotides: 7. CDR3 protein: CASSLVGDRGSGYTF. The CDR3 DNA reads as TGCGCCAGCAGCTTGGTGGGGGACAGGGGAAGCGGCTACACCTTC.

The chain joins TRBV7-8 to TRBJ2-7; 12 bases align to TRBD2. This CDR3 contains 19 residues. The V segment lost 4 bases and the J segment 5 bases; nucleotides outside the gene matches: 18. Germline CDR1 and CDR2: SGHVS and FQNEAQ. CDR3 residues: CASSSRLAGVGKAPNEQYF. CDR3 nucleotide sequence: TGTGCCAGCAGCTCGCGACTAGCGGGAGTAGGTAAAGCCCCCAACGAGCAGTACTTC. Full variable domain (outside the CDR3, taken from reference TRBV7-8 and TRBJ2-7): GAGVSQSPRYKVAKRGQDVALRCDPISGHVSLFWYQQALGQGPEFLTYFQNEAQLDKSGLPSDRFFAERPEGSVSTLKIQRTQQEDSAVYLCASSSRLAGVGKAPNEQYFGPGTRLTVT.

The chain is built from TRBV7-3 and TRBJ2-3; 8 nucleotides align to TRBD2. The CDR3 is 16 residues long. Germline values: CDR1 SGHTA, CDR2 FQGTGA. Trimming removed 5 bases from V and 5 bases from J; junction bases left unmatched: 12. The CDR3 nucleotides are TGTGCCAGCAGCCGACTAGCGCAGGGAGTTGGAGATACGCAGTATTTT. Translated: CASSRLAQGVGDTQYF.

The genes are TRBV7-9 and TRBJ2-7; tentative D call: TRBD1 (5 bases). The CDR3 sequence is 14 residues long. Deletions cut 2 bases from V and 2 bases from J, with 10 bases between. Per the germline V gene, CDR1 is SEHNR and CDR2 is FQNEAQ (reference sequence). The DNA for the CDR3 is TGTGCCAGCAGCTTATCAGGGATGACCTACGAGCAGTACTTC. Encoded protein: CASSLSGMTYEQYF. Full variable domain (missing parts from reference TRBV7-9 and TRBJ2-7): DTGVSQNPRHKITKRGQNVTFRCDPISEHNRLYWYRQTLGQGPEFLTYFQNEAQLEKSRLLSDRFSAERPKGSFSTLEIQRTEQGDSAMYLCASSLSGMTYEQYFGPGTRLTVT.

The chain uses TRBV5-1 and TRBJ1-5; no firm D call. Per germline, CDR1 SGHRS and CDR2 YFSETQ. The CDR3 covers 15 residues. V lost 2 bases and J lost 0, with 9 bases in between. The DNA of the CDR3 is TGCGCCAGCAGCTTTTCCGGAGATAGCAATCAGCCCCAGCATTTT. It specifies CASSFSGDSNQPQHF.

CDR3 loop: CASSQGGSYGTF. The CDR3 DNA follows: TGTGCCAGCAGCCAAGGCGGCAGTTACGGCACCTTC. V and J are TRBV3-1 (or the pseudogene TRBV3-2) and TRBJ1-2; D ambiguous. Trimming took 1 base from V and 13 from J, leaving 13 bases between them. Germline V gene sequence: CDR1 LGHDT, CDR2 YNNKEL (reference sequence). There are 12 residues in the CDR3.

The chain carries TRBV5-1 and TRBJ2-3, with TRBD2 matching 7 bases. The CDR3 totals 15 residues. V shed 0 bases and J 2 bases; nucleotides not matched to a gene: 3. Germline V gene lookup returns CDR1 SGHRS and CDR2 YFSETQ. CDR3 region: CASSLDGRNTDTQYF. In nucleotides, the CDR3 is TGCGCCAGCAGCTTGGACGGGAGGAACACAGATACGCAGTATTTT. Drawing the rest from reference TRBV5-1 and TRBJ2-3, the complete variable domain is KAGVTQTPRYLIKTRGQQVTLSCSPISGHRSVSWYQQTPGQGLQFLFEYFSETQRNKGNFPGRFSGRQFSNSRSEMNVSTLELGDSALYLCASSLDGRNTDTQYFGPGTRLTVL.

The rearrangement links TRBV19 to TRBJ1-5, with D possibly matching TRBD1 (6 bases). V was trimmed by 5 bases and J by 4 bases, leaving 21 bases between them. The germline CDR1 and CDR2 sequences are LNHDA and SQIVND (reference sequence). The CDR3 has 17 amino acids. CDR3 protein: CASSWQIYPTGNQPQHF. The CDR3, as DNA: TGTGCCAGTAGTTGGCAGATTTATCCGACAGGAAATCAGCCCCAGCATTTT.

Worth noting for this clone: One junction end disagrees with the germline gene, perhaps due to a read error. The chain carries TRBV10-3 and TRBJ2-3; 8 positions agree with TRBD2. The CDR3 totals 13 residues. Germline CDR1 is ENHRY and CDR2 is SYGVKD. The CDR3 sequence: CAINERGLDTQYF. CDR3 in DNA: TGTGCCATCAATGAGCGGGGGTTAGATACGCAGTATTTT.

The CDR3 DNA reads as TGTGCCAGCAGCCAAGAGACAGGGTTTAACACTGAAGCTTTCTTT. It yields the protein CASSQETGFNTEAFF. This chain connects TRBV4-2 to TRBJ1-1, with 7 nucleotides matching TRBD1. Germline V gene sequence: CDR1 LGHNA, CDR2 YNFKEQ. The CDR3 consists of 15 residues. V lost 0 bases and J lost 2; bases outside the gene matches: 3.

The chain employs TRBV28 and TRBJ2-3, with a possible D match to TRBD2 (5 bases). The germline V and J ends were trimmed by 8 bases and 2 bases, with 11 bases remaining between them. This CDR3 spans 13 amino acids. Germline V gene lookup returns CDR1 MDHEN and CDR2 SYDVKM. The CDR3 here is CASGTDYTDTQYF. CDR3 DNA sequence: TGTGCCAGCGGTACAGACTACACAGATACGCAGTATTTT.